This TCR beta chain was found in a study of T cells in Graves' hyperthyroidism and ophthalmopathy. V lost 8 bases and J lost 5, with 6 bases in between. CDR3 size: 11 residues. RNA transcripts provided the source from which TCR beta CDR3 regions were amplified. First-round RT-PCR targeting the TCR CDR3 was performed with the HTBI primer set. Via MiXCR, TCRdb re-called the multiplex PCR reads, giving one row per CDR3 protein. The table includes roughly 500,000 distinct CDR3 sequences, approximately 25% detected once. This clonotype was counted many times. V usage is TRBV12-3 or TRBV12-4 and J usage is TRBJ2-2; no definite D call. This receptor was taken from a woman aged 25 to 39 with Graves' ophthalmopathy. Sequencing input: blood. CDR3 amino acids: CASARTGELFF. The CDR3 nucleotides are TGTGCCAGCGCGAGAACCGGGGAGCTGTTTTTT.